Only one count was recorded for the clone carrying this T cell receptor beta chain. Its antigen remains unknown. Trimming took off 6 bases at V and 1 base at J, with 12 bases between the two ends. The CDR3 consists of 14 residues. Germline assignment: CDR1 KGHSH and CDR2 LQKENI. TCRdb keeps only in-frame clones here, not all; method: immunoSEQ multiplex PCR. Of about 40,000 clones detected, about 91% appear once; the ten largest clones hold under 12%. The sample is drawn from a study of T cells in localized non-small cell lung cancer. Study-wide results and caveats: Patients showing higher blood T cell density tended to see longer overall survival. Tumor samples were not multi-region, leaving intratumor heterogeneity unexcluded. Maximal T cell clonality occurred in uninvolved adjacent lung, with tumor ranking below it.

This specimen consisted of PBMCs, obtained before any cancer treatment. The J gene is TRBJ1-1, the V gene TRBV18; D is ambiguous. This sequence was found in a woman between 35 and 75 years old with stage II lung adenocarcinoma. DNA for the CDR3: TGTGCCAGCTCCCTACATCCCCAGAACACTGAAGCTTTCTTT. Protein: CASSLHPQNTEAFF.